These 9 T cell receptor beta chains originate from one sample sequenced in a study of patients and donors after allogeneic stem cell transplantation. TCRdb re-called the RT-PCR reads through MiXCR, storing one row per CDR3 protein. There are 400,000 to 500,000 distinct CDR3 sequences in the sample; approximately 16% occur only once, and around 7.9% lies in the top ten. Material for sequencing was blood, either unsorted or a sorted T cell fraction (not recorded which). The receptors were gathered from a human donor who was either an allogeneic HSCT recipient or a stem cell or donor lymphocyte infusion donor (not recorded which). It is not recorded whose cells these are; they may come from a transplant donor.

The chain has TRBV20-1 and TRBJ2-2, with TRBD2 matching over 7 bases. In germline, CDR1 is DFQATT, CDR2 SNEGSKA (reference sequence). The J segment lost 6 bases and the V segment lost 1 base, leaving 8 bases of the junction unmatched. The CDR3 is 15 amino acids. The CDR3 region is CSARGDSRGAGELFF. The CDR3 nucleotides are TGCAGTGCTAGAGGGGATTCCCGGGGGGCCGGGGAGCTGTTTTTT.

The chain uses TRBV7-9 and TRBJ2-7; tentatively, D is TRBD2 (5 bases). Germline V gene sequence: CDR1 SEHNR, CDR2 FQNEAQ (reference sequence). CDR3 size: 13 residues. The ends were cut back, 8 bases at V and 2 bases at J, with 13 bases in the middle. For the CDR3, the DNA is TGTGCCAGCCGGGCGGCGGGTGCCTACGAGCAGTACTTC. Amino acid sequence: CASRAAGAYEQYF.

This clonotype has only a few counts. CDR3 loop: CASSESRENTGELFF. DNA of the CDR3: TGTGCCAGCAGTGAAAGTAGGGAGAACACCGGGGAGCTGTTTTTT. This chain connects TRBV6-4 to TRBJ2-2; D gene unclear. Germline V gives CDR1 MRHNA, CDR2 SNTAGT. The CDR3 length is 15 residues. V lost 3 bases and J 1 base, leaving 9 bases between the germline ends.

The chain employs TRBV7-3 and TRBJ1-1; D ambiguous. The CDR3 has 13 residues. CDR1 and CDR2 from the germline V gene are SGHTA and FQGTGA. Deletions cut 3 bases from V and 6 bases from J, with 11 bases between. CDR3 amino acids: CASSFRSKAEAFF. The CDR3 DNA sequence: TGTGCCAGCAGCTTTAGGAGTAAGGCTGAAGCTTTCTTT.

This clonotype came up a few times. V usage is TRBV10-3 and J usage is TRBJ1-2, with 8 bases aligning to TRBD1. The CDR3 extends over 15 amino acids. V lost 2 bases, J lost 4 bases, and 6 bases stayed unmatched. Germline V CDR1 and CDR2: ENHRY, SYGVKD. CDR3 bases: TGTGCCATCAGTGAGAACAGGGGGATAGGCTATGGCTACACCTTC. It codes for CAISENRGIGYGYTF.

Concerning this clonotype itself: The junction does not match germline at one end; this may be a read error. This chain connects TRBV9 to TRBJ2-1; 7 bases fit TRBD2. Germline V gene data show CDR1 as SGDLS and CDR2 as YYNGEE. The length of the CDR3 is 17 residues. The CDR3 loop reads CASSPPAGGSSYNEQLF. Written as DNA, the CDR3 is TGTGCCAGCAGCCCCCCGGCGGGCGGGAGCTCCTACAATGAGCAGTTATTC.

In DNA, the CDR3 is TGTGCCAGCAGCCGATCGGCCTATGGCTACACCTTC. Translation: CASSRSAYGYTF. The rearrangement joins TRBV6-2 or TRBV6-3 to TRBJ1-2, with unresolved D. The V gene lost 6 bases and the J gene lost 4 bases, with 9 bases spanning the gap. This CDR3 region has 12 residues. Germline-derived CDR1 and CDR2 are MNHEY and SVGEGT.

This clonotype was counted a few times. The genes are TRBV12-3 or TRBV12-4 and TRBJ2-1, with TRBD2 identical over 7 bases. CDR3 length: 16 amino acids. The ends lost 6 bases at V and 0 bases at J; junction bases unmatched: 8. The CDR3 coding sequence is TGTGCCAGCAGCTTCCCTCCGGGGGGCTCCTACAATGAGCAGTTCTTC. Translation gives CASSFPPGGSYNEQFF.

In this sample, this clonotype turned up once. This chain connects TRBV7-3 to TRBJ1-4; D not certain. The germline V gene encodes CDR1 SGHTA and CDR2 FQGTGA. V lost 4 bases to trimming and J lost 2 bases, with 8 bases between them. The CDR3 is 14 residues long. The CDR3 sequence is CASSSLPTNEKLFF. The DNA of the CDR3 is TGTGCCAGCAGCTCCCTCCCCACTAATGAAAAACTGTTTTTT. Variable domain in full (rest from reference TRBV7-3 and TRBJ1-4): GAGVSQTPSNKVTEKGKYVELRCDPISGHTALYWYRQSLGQGPEFLIYFQGTGAADDSGLPNDRFFAVRPEGSVSTLKIQRTERGDSAVYLCASSSLPTNEKLFFGSGTQLSVL.